The rows below give T cell receptor beta chains drawn from one sample of a study of blood T cell repertoires in COVID-19. The repertoire was sequenced with immunoSEQ multiplex PCR; TCRdb's copy has only in-frame clones and lacks some. The sample has 150,000 to 200,000 clones; 75% to 90% are singletons. The sequenced material came from peripheral blood. These receptors all stem from an older woman with acute or convalescent COVID-19. CDR3s include the opening cysteine and the closing phenylalanine or tryptophan. D genes are given only for firm matches. Some rows mark clone size as missing; the rest say once, few, many or name a class of expanded clone.

clone_size	v_call	j_call	d_call	cdr3_aa	cdr3_nt
-	TRBV28	TRBJ1-2	TRBD1	CASSFYRGWDYGYTF	TGTGCCAGCAGTTTCTACAGGGGTTGGGACTATGGCTACACCTTC
-	TRBV30	TRBJ2-3	TRBD2	CAWSSWGTSGSFPDTQYF	TGTGCCTGGAGTTCCTGGGGTACTAGCGGGAGTTTCCCAGATACGCAGTATTTT
once	TRBV6-5	TRBJ2-2	TRBD1	CATDRGRRTGELFF	TGTGCCACCGACAGGGGGCGCCGCACCGGGGAGCTGTTTTTT
-	TRBV29-1	TRBJ2-1	TRBD2	CSVGISGSIGQFF	TGCAGCGTTGGTATTAGCGGGAGTATCGGGCAGTTCTTC
-	TRBV5-1	TRBJ2-7	-	CASSLEQGGYEQYF	TGCGCCAGCAGCTTGGAACAGGGCGGCTACGAGCAGTACTTC
-	TRBV6-5	TRBJ2-1	TRBD2	CATLSGGSYNEQFF	TGTGCCACCCTTTCGGGGGGTTCCTACAATGAGCAGTTCTTC
-	TRBV2	TRBJ1-2	TRBD1	CASSGGQTIYGYTF	TGTGCCAGCAGTGGGGGACAGACGATCTATGGCTACACCTTC
-	TRBV9	TRBJ1-1	-	CASSVDPGMNTEAFF	TGTGCCAGCAGCGTAGATCCAGGGATGAACACTGAAGCTTTCTTT
-	TRBV30	TRBJ2-7	-	CAWSVQSGSQQYF	TGTGCCTGGAGTGTACAGTCTGGCTCTCAGCAGTACTTC
-	TRBV30	TRBJ2-7	TRBD2	CAWGGAATSGSYEQYF	TGTGCCTGGGGGGGGGCCGCTACTAGCGGTTCCTACGAGCAGTACTTC
-	TRBV5-1	TRBJ2-2	-	CASSQRQTNTGELFF	TGCGCCAGCAGCCAACGACAGACGAACACCGGGGAGCTGTTTTTT
-	TRBV5-5	TRBJ1-5	TRBD1	CASSLLDRAIGQPQHF	TGTGCCAGCAGCTTGTTGGACAGGGCAATCGGGCAGCCCCAGCATTTT
-	TRBV27	TRBJ1-2	TRBD1	CASSFRGNYGYTF	TGTGCCAGCAGTTTCAGGGGGAACTATGGCTACACCTTC
few	TRBV7-6	TRBJ2-5	-	CASSSSTGKETQYF	-
-	TRBV5-1	TRBJ1-2	TRBD1	CASSGGQGLDGYTF	TGCGCCAGCAGCGGGGGACAGGGTTTGGATGGCTACACCTTC
-	TRBV6-5	TRBJ2-1	TRBD2	CASKREAEQFF	TGTGCCAGCAAACGGGAGGCTGAGCAGTTCTTC
-	TRBV28	TRBJ2-3	-	CASSRDLVVDTQYF	TGTGCCAGCAGTCGGGACTTAGTTGTGGATACGCAGTATTTT
-	TRBV15	TRBJ2-1	TRBD2	CATSRELGTSGFIQSYNEQFF	TGTGCCACCAGCAGAGAGCTCGGGACTAGCGGGTTTATTCAATCCTACAATGAGCAGTTCTTC
-	TRBV10-3	TRBJ1-1	-	CAISASTVMSTEAFF	TGTGCCATCAGTGCCTCGACAGTTATGAGCACTGAAGCTTTCTTT
-	TRBV28	TRBJ1-5	-	CASSFRGAAQHF	TGTGCCAGCAGTTTCCGTGGCGCGGCCCAGCATTTT
-	TRBV24-1	TRBJ2-3	-	CATSDHGLGHLTDTQYF	TGTGCCACCAGTGATCACGGACTCGGCCACCTCACAGATACGCAGTATTTT
-	TRBV5-1	TRBJ1-2	-	CASSLQSRVDGYTF	TGCGCCAGCAGCTTGCAGAGCAGGGTCGATGGCTACACCTTC
-	TRBV28	TRBJ1-2	TRBD1	CASSLGTGQISGGYTF	TGTGCCAGCAGTTTAGGGACAGGGCAAATCTCTGGCGGCTACACCTTC
-	TRBV2	TRBJ2-3	-	CASNRQPDADTQYF	TGTGCCAGCAATCGCCAACCTGATGCGGATACGCAGTATTTT
-	TRBV5-1	TRBJ2-7	TRBD2	CASSLGGLAGAGGYEQYF	TGCGCCAGCAGCTTGGGGGGACTAGCGGGAGCTGGAGGCTACGAGCAGTACTTC
-	TRBV27	TRBJ2-2	-	CASTWGVSTGELFF	TGTGCCAGCACCTGGGGGGTTAGCACCGGGGAGCTGTTTTTT
-	TRBV19	TRBJ2-2	-	CASSIDRVLTGELFF	TGTGCCAGTAGTATAGACAGGGTATTAACCGGGGAGCTGTTTTTT
-	TRBV6-5	TRBJ1-4	TRBD1	CASSLVRGDEKLFF	TGTGCCAGCTCGTTAGTCAGGGGGGACGAAAAACTGTTTTTT
-	TRBV9	TRBJ1-2	TRBD1	CASSVQQGAGGYTF	TGTGCCAGCAGCGTACAACAGGGGGCTGGAGGCTACACCTTC
-	TRBV28	TRBJ2-3	-	CASSYRYTDTQYF	TGTGCCAGCAGTTACAGGTACACAGATACGCAGTATTTT
once	TRBV18	TRBJ2-2	TRBD1	CASSPISIGGRTGELFF	TGTGCCAGCTCACCGATTTCTATAGGGGGCCGCACCGGGGAGCTGTTTTTT
-	TRBV21-1	TRBJ2-1	-	CASSPTSGTYNEQFF	TGTGCCAGCAGCCCGACTAGCGGGACCTACAATGAGCAGTTCTTC
-	TRBV7-9	TRBJ2-7	-	CASTRVEYEQYF	TGTGCCAGCACCCGGGTCGAATACGAGCAGTACTTC
-	TRBV30	TRBJ1-1	-	CALNRDTMNTEAFF	TGTGCCTTAAACCGGGACACCATGAACACTGAAGCTTTCTTT
-	TRBV28	TRBJ2-7	-	CASTPLRGEQYF	TGTGCCAGCACCCCGTTAAGAGGCGAGCAGTACTTC
-	TRBV6-6	TRBJ2-3	TRBD1	CASRPGTAQTTDTQYF	TGTGCCAGCAGACCCGGGACAGCACAGACCACAGATACGCAGTATTTT